This entry lists 12 T cell receptor beta chains sequenced from one sample in a study of blood T cell repertoires in COVID-19 (dated by TCRdb to 2020 to 2022). The library was generated by the immunoSEQ multiplex PCR assay. TCRdb carries this immuneACCESS record with in-frame sequences only. Its versions omit some clonotypes, under half of them owing to an unresolved V gene in the studies checked, with the rest unexplained. This sample gives about 100,000 clones in total; more than 65% of them show up just once. Around 29% of the sample lies in the top ten. Sequences were obtained from peripheral blood. These TCRs come from an older man with active or convalescent COVID-19.

Here the CDR3 reads CASSLDFQETQYF. The CDR3 DNA reads TGCGCCAGCAGCTTGGACTTTCAAGAGACCCAGTACTTC. The chain is built from TRBV5-1 and TRBJ2-5; D remains ambiguous. Looked up from germline, CDR1 is SGHRS and CDR2 is YFSETQ. Trimming removed 0 bases from V and 2 bases from J, with 5 bases in between. The CDR3 loop spans 13 amino acids.

The rearrangement uses TRBV28 and TRBJ1-2; D gene ambiguous. Trimming removed 3 bases at V and 5 bases at J, with 10 bases between. Germline CDR1 reads MDHEN; CDR2 reads SYDVKM. There are 13 residues in the CDR3. The CDR3 nucleotides are TGTGCCAGCAGTTTGCCAGGTTATTATGGCTACACCTTC. Its translation: CASSLPGYYGYTF.

The chain is built from TRBV5-1 and TRBJ2-7; 10 nucleotides align to TRBD2. The V gene end was trimmed by 6 bases and the J gene end by 0 bases; junction bases not matched to a gene: 15. This CDR3 is built from 18 residues. CDR1 and CDR2 from the germline V gene are SGHRS and YFSETQ. This CDR3 reads CASNKRPGLANYSYEQYF. CDR3 DNA sequence: TGCGCCAGCAATAAAAGGCCGGGACTAGCGAACTACTCCTACGAGCAGTACTTC.

The V call is TRBV3-1 (or the pseudogene TRBV3-2), the J call TRBJ1-1; possibly TRBD1 for D (5 bases). Per the germline V gene, CDR1 is LGHDT and CDR2 is YNNKEL (reference sequence). Trimming took 0 bases from V and 0 from J, leaving 11 bases between them. CDR3 length: 16 amino acids. This chain's CDR3 is CASSQEGGEVNTEAFF. The CDR3 DNA reads as TGTGCCAGCAGCCAAGAAGGAGGGGAAGTGAACACTGAAGCTTTCTTT.

CDR3: CASSLGGQNTEAFF. CDR3 nucleotide sequence: TGCGCCAGCAGCTTGGGGGGACAGAACACTGAAGCTTTCTTT. V gene TRBV5-1 combines with J gene TRBJ1-1, with D maybe TRBD1 (6 bases). Germline CDR1 reads SGHRS; CDR2 reads YFSETQ. This CDR3 has 14 amino acids. Trimming cost V 0 bases and J 1 base, with 7 bases left between them.

This sequence joins TRBV7-6 and TRBJ2-3; no clear D gene. The V end lost 5 bases, the J end lost 1 base, and 7 bases lay between the germline ends. This CDR3 has 13 amino acids. Germline CDR1 is SGHVS and CDR2 is FNYEAQ. The CDR3 loop reads CASSPGRTDTQYF. The CDR3 DNA sequence: TGTGCCAGCAGCCCAGGTCGCACAGATACGCAGTATTTT.

CDR3 DNA sequence: TGTGCCAGCAGCCCTGACAGTCCGGGAGATACGCAGTATTTT. Its translation: CASSPDSPGDTQYF. The genes are TRBV3-1 (or the pseudogene TRBV3-2) and TRBJ2-3; D perhaps matches TRBD1 (5 bases). Germline V gives CDR1 LGHDT, CDR2 YNNKEL (reference sequence). CDR3 length: 14 residues. The V and J ends lost 4 bases and 5 bases respectively, with 13 bases between them.

The chain couples TRBV5-1 to TRBJ2-2; 10 nucleotides agree with TRBD2. This CDR3 is built from 15 residues. Trimming took 2 bases from V and 7 from J; bases not matched to a gene: 5. Germline CDR1 SGHRS, CDR2 YFSETQ. The CDR3 region is CASSFGLAGDGELFF. CDR3 nucleotide sequence: TGCGCCAGCAGCTTCGGGCTAGCGGGAGACGGGGAGCTGTTTTTT.

The chain joins TRBV18 to TRBJ2-7; 9 bases fit TRBD1. V gave up 5 bases and J gave up 4 bases; unmatched junction bases: 9. This CDR3 region has 15 residues. Germline V lookup: CDR1 KGHSH, CDR2 LQKENI. In DNA form, the CDR3 reads TGTGCCAGCTCAGCGGACAGGGGTATAGTATACGAGCAGTACTTC. Residues: CASSADRGIVYEQYF.

The rearrangement uses TRBV7-8 and TRBJ1-2, with D perhaps matching TRBD1 (5 bases). V shed 2 bases and J shed 3 bases, with 13 bases lying between them. The CDR3 covers 15 residues. Per the germline V gene, CDR1 is SGHVS and CDR2 is FQNEAQ. DNA of the CDR3: TGTGCCAGCAGCTTAAGGGGTCCAGGCTACTATGGCTACACCTTC. Residues: CASSLRGPGYYGYTF.

The V call is TRBV5-6, the J call TRBJ2-7; TRBD2 matches 10 bases. The length of the CDR3 is 16 residues. Looked up from germline, CDR1 is SGHDT and CDR2 is YYEEEE. With V trimmed by 0 bases and J by 1 base, 4 bases remained unmatched. CDR3 region: CASSLGLAGESYEQYF. The DNA for the CDR3 is TGTGCCAGCAGCTTGGGGCTAGCGGGAGAGTCCTACGAGCAGTACTTC.

This rearrangement joins TRBV13 to TRBJ2-5; D remains unclear. CDR1 is PRHDT and CDR2 is FYEKMQ in the germline V gene (reference sequence). This CDR3 has 14 residues. Between the trimmed V and J ends, which lost 0 bases and 1 base, there was a span of 6 bases. The CDR3 coding sequence is TGTGCCAGCAGCTTAGGGGGCAGCCAAGAGACCCAGTACTTC. This encodes CASSLGGSQETQYF. The full variable domain, rest sourced from reference TRBV13 and TRBJ2-5, is AAGVIQSPRHLIKEKRETATLKCYPIPRHDTVYWYQQGPGQDPQFLISFYEKMQSDKGSIPDRFSAQQFSDYHSELNMSSLELGDSALYFCASSLGGSQETQYFGPGTRLLVL.